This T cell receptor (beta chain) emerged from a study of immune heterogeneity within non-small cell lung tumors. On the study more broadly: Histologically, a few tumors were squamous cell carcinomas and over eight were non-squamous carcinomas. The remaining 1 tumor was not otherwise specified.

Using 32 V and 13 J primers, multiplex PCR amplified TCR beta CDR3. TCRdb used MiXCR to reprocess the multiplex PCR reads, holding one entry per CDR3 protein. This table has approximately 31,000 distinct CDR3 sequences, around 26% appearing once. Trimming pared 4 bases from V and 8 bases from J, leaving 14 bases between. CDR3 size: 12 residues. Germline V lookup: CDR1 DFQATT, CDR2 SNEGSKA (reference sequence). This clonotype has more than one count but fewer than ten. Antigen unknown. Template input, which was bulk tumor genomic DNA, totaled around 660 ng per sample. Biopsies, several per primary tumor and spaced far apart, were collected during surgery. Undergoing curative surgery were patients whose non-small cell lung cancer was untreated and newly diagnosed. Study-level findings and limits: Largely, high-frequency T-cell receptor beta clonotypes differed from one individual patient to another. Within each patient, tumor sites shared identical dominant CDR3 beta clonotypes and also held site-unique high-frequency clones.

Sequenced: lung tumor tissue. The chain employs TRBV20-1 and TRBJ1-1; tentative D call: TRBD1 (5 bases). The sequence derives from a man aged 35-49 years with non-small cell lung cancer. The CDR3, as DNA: TGCAGTGCTACCCCCGGGGCAGGGGAAGCTTTCTTT. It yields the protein CSATPGAGEAFF.